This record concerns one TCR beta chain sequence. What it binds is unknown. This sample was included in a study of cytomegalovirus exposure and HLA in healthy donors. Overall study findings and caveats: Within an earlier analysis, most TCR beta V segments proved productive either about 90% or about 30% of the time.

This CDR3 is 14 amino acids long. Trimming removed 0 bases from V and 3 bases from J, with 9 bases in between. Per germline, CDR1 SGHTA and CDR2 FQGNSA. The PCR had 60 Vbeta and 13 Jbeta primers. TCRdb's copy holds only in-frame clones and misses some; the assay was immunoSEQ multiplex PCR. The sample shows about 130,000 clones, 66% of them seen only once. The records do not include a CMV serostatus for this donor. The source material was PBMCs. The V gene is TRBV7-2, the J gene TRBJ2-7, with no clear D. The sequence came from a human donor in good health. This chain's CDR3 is CASSLAPFIYEQYF. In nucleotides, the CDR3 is TGTGCCAGCAGCTTAGCCCCTTTTATCTACGAGCAGTACTTC. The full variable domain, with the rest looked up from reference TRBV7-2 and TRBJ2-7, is GAGVSQSPSNKVTEKGKDVELRCDPISGHTALYWYRQSLGQGLEFLIYFQGNSAPDKSGLPSDRFSAERTGGSVSTLTIQRTQQEDSAVYLCASSLAPFIYEQYFGPGTRLTVT.